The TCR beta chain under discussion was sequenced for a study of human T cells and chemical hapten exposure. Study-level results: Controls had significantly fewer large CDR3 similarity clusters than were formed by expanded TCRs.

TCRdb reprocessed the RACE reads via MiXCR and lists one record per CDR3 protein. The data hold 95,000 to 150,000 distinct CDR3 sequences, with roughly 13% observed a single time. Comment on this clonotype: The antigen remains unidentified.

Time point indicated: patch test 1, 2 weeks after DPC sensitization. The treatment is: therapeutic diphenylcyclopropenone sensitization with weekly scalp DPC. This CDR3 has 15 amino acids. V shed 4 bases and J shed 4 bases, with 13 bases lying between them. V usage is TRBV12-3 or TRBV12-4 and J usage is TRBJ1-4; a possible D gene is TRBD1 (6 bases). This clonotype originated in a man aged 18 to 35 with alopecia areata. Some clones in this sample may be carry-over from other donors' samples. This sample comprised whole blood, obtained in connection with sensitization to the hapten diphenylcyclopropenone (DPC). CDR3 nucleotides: TGTGCCAGCAGTTCAAACGGACAGAGTAATGAAAAACTGTTTTTT. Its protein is CASSSNGQSNEKLFF.